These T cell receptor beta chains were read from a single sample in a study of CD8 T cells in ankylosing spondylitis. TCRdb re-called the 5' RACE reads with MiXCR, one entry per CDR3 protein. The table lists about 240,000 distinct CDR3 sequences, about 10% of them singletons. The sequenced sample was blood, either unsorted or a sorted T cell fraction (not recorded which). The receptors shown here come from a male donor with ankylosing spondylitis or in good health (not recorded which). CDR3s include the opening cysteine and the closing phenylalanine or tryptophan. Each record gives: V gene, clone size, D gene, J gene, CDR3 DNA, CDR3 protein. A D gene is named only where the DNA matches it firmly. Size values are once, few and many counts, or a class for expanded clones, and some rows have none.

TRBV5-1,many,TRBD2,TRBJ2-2,TGCGCCAGCAGGTACGCTCCACGACTAGCGGGAGACCTCGGGGAGCTGTTTTTT,CASRYAPRLAGDLGELFF
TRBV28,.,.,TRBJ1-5,TGTGCCAGCGAATTCAGGGTTTATAGCAATCAGCCCCAGCATTTT,CASEFRVYSNQPQHF
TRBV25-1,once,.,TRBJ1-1,TGTGCCAGCCGGGGGCAGAGGAACACTGAAGCTTTCTTT,CASRGQRNTEAFF
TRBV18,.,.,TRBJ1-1,TGTGCCAGCTCACCCCCGATACAGGTTGGCGAAGCTTTCTTT,CASSPPIQVGEAFF
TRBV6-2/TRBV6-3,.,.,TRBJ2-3,TGTGCCAGCGGGGGAATCGGGACTAGGGGGCCCACAGATACGCAGTATTTT,CASGGIGTRGPTDTQYF
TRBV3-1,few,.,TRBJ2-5,TGTGCCAGCAGCCGCAGTACAAGAGAAGAGACCCAGTACTTC,CASSRSTREETQYF
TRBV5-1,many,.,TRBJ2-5,TGCGCCAGCAGCGTCCAAGAGACCCAGTACTTC,CASSVQETQYF
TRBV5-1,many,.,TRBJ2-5,TGCGCCAGCAGCTTGGATCGCTCCCCAGGCCCCCAGTACTTC,CASSLDRSPGPQYF
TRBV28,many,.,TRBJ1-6,TGTGCCAGCAGCTCCGGAGGACAGAGAAATTCACCCCTCCACTTT,CASSSGGQRNSPLHF
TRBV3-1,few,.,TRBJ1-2,TGTGCCAGCAGCCAAGATCTACCGGGGGCCCATGGCTACACCTTC,CASSQDLPGAHGYTF
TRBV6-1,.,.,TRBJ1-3,TGTGCCAGCAGACCAGGGTACTCTGGAAACACCATATATTTT,CASRPGYSGNTIYF
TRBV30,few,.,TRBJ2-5,TGTGCCTGGAGTGACCAAGAGACCCAGTACTTC,CAWSDQETQYF
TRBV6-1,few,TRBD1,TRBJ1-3,TGTGCCAGCAGGGCCGGGACAGCCCTTTCTGGAAACACCATATATTTT,CASRAGTALSGNTIYF
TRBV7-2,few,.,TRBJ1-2,TGTGCCAGCAGCTCGAAGAGGACACAGGATAACTATGGCTACACCTTC,CASSSKRTQDNYGYTF
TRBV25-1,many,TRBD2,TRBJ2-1,TGTGCCAGCAGTGAACCAGCGGGAGTGAACTCTGAGCAGTTCTTC,CASSEPAGVNSEQFF
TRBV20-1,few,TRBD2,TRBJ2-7,TGCAGTGCCGTCGGACTAGCGGGAGTAGTCGAGCAGTACTTC,CSAVGLAGVVEQYF
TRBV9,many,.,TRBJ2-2,TGTGCCAGCAGCGTACAGGGTTTGGTCCGGACCGGGGAGCTGTTTTTT,CASSVQGLVRTGELFF
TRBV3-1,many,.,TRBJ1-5,TGTGCCAGCAGCCGCATAGGTGTCCAGCCCCAGCATTTT,CASSRIGVQPQHF
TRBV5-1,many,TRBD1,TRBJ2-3,TGCGCCAGCAGCTTGGACAGGGGGCTTTCTCCAGATACGCAGTATTTT,CASSLDRGLSPDTQYF
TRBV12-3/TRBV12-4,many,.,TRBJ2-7,TGTGCCAGCACCCCTGGAGGGTTCTACGAGCAGTACTTC,CASTPGGFYEQYF
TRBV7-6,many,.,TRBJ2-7,TGTGCCAGCAGCTTATTCACTGATACCTACGAGCAGTACTTC,CASSLFTDTYEQYF
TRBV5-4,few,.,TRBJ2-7,TGTGCCAGCAGCTTGAGGCCGGGCCCCCTTCGCTACGAGCAGTACTTC,CASSLRPGPLRYEQYF